The 17 T cell receptor beta chains listed next were all sequenced from one sample in a study of T cells in localized non-small cell lung cancer. Sequenced by immunoSEQ multiplex PCR; TCRdb stores in-frame clones only, minus some. The data hold more than 45,000 clones, with 86% observed a single time. Here the sequenced sample was peripheral blood, taken before any cancer treatment. The source is a male donor at least 60 years old with stage III squamous cell lung carcinoma.

V and J are TRBV13 and TRBJ1-1; unclear D gene. The CDR3 is made up of 13 amino acids. V lost 0 bases, J lost 5 bases, and 7 bases lay in between. CDR1 is PRHDT and CDR2 is FYEKMQ in the germline V gene (reference sequence). CDR3 in DNA: TGTGCCAGCAGCTTAGGAGGTCTGACTGAAGCTTTCTTT. Translating gives CASSLGGLTEAFF.

The CDR3 region is CSVDLGLADNEQFF. Here the CDR3 DNA reads TGCAGCGTTGATTTGGGACTAGCGGACAATGAGCAGTTCTTC. V usage is TRBV29-1 and J usage is TRBJ2-1; 11 positions match TRBD2. The CDR3 is 14 amino acids. Germline-derived CDR1 and CDR2 are SQVTM and ANQGSEA. Losses at the gene ends were 3 bases for V and 5 bases for J; bases not matched to a gene: 3.

The DNA for the CDR3 is TGTGCCACCAGCAGAGATTTGGGGCAGGGTGGGGGTTTCTATGGCTACACCTTC. It specifies CATSRDLGQGGGFYGYTF. The chain is built from TRBV15 and TRBJ1-2; weak D call: TRBD1 (5 bases). The germline CDR1 and CDR2 sequences are LNHNV and YYDKDF (reference sequence). The CDR3 covers 18 residues. With 0 bases removed from V and 4 bases from J, the gap between germline ends came to 21 bases. Full variable domain (rest looked up from reference TRBV15 and TRBJ1-2): DAMVIQNPRYQVTQFGKPVTLSCSQTLNHNVMYWYQQKSSQAPKLLFHYYDKDFNNEADTPDNFQSRRPNTSFCFLDIRSPGLGDTAMYLCATSRDLGQGGGFYGYTFGSGTRLTVV.

This chain links TRBV19 with TRBJ2-5; 12 bases are shared with TRBD2. V lost 3 bases to trimming and J lost 1 base; unmatched junction nucleotides: 9. CDR1 and CDR2 from the germline V gene are LNHDA and SQIVND (reference sequence). This CDR3 spans 18 amino acids. This chain's CDR3 is CASSILGASGGAQETQYF. The CDR3 region has the DNA TGTGCCAGTAGTATCCTGGGCGCTAGCGGGGGGGCCCAAGAGACCCAGTACTTC.

This clone has a handful of counts. This rearrangement joins TRBV18 to TRBJ1-2; tentative D call: TRBD1 (6 bases). The V gene's germline CDR1 is KGHSH and CDR2 LQKENI. The V gene lost 5 bases and the J gene lost 0 bases, with 10 bases spanning the gap. The length of the CDR3 is 14 residues. CDR3 bases: TGTGCCAGCTCAGCGGACAGCTCTAACTATGGCTACACCTTC. Its protein is CASSADSSNYGYTF.

This chain joins TRBV19 and TRBJ1-2, with D perhaps TRBD1 (5 bases). V was cut by 3 bases and J by 3 bases, with 17 bases left in between. CDR1 and CDR2 from the germline V gene are LNHDA and SQIVND (reference sequence). The CDR3 runs 16 residues. DNA of the CDR3: TGTGCCAGTAGTATGAGTTTCGACAGCAGTTACTATGGCTACACCTTC. Protein: CASSMSFDSSYYGYTF.

Only a few counts were recorded for this clone. The V gene is TRBV9, the J gene TRBJ2-1, with 11 bases lining up with TRBD2. CDR3 length equals 16 residues. Germline CDR1 reads SGDLS; CDR2 reads YYNGEE. The J segment lost 6 bases and the V segment lost 4 bases, leaving 9 bases of the junction unmatched. The CDR3 protein is CASSPLGTSGANEQFF. Written as DNA, the CDR3 is TGTGCCAGCAGCCCCCTCGGGACTAGCGGCGCCAATGAGCAGTTCTTC.

Concerning this clone itself: At one boundary the junction diverges from the germline segment, which might be a read error. The chain carries TRBV7-3 and TRBJ2-2; D not resolved. Germline values: CDR1 SGHTA, CDR2 FQGTGA. The CDR3 spans 12 residues. As DNA, the CDR3 is TGTGCCAGCAGCCTAACGATCGGGGAGCTGTTTTTT. This codes for CASSLTIGELFF.

The chain joins TRBV29-1 to TRBJ2-1, with 11 positions matching TRBD2. V lost 7 bases, J lost 6 bases, and 11 bases stayed unmatched. Germline V gene data show CDR1 as SQVTM and CDR2 as ANQGSEA. The CDR3 spans 15 residues. CDR3 coding DNA: TGCAGCGCGTTCTCCGGGACTAGCGGAAGCAATGAGCAGTTCTTC. This translates into CSAFSGTSGSNEQFF.

V gene TRBV10-3 combines with J gene TRBJ2-2; possible D gene TRBD2, 6 bases. V dropped 4 bases and J dropped 3 bases, with 18 bases sitting between them. The length of the CDR3 is 17 residues. Germline V lookup: CDR1 ENHRY, CDR2 SYGVKD. CDR3 coding DNA: TGTGCCATCAGTGTGCCAGGAGGGGTCGAGGACACCGGGGAGCTGTTTTTT. Residues: CAISVPGGVEDTGELFF.

The chain joins TRBV19 to TRBJ1-2, with D perhaps matching TRBD1 (6 bases). Deletions cut 5 bases from V and 6 bases from J, with 19 bases between. This CDR3 is built from 15 residues. CDR1 and CDR2 (germline): LNHDA, SQIVND (reference sequence). The CDR3 DNA follows: TGTGCCAGTAGTGTCTCCGGAGGGGGGGCGAATGGCTACACCTTC. It yields the protein CASSVSGGGANGYTF.

The V and J genes are TRBV5-1 and TRBJ2-7; D might be TRBD1 (6 bases). V gave up 0 bases and J gave up 0 bases, with 7 bases separating them. The CDR3 spans 14 residues. Germline V gives CDR1 SGHRS, CDR2 YFSETQ. The CDR3 DNA reads as TGCGCCAGCAGCTTGGTGGACAGCTCCTACGAGCAGTACTTC. Amino acid sequence: CASSLVDSSYEQYF.

This chain joins TRBV7-8 and TRBJ2-5; weak D call: TRBD1 (6 bases). The V and J ends lost 1 base and 3 bases respectively, with 12 bases between them. CDR1 is SGHVS, CDR2 FQNEAQ, per germline. The CDR3 totals 15 residues. CDR3 DNA sequence: TGTGCCAGCAGCTTAGTCCCAGGGGAAGAAGAGACCCAGTACTTC. It translates to CASSLVPGEEETQYF.

The chain links TRBV9 to TRBJ1-2; D remains ambiguous. The CDR3 covers 14 residues. Per the germline V gene, CDR1 is SGDLS and CDR2 is YYNGEE. V lost 0 bases, J lost 3 bases, and 9 bases lay in between. CDR3 in DNA: TGTGCCAGCAGCGTAGCTTCCCCCGACTATGGCTACACCTTC. Amino acids: CASSVASPDYGYTF.

The chain recombines TRBV19 with TRBJ1-6, with D possibly matching TRBD1 (6 bases). The V gene's germline CDR1 is LNHDA and CDR2 SQIVND (reference sequence). CDR3 length: 15 amino acids. The germline V and J ends were trimmed by 7 bases and 5 bases, with 15 bases remaining between them. The chain's CDR3 is CASTSRGVDNSPLHF. For the CDR3, the DNA is TGTGCCAGTACATCGAGGGGGGTGGATAATTCACCCCTCCACTTT.

This chain links TRBV5-4 with TRBJ1-2; tentatively, D is TRBD1 (6 bases). This CDR3 has 15 amino acids. V was shortened by 0 bases and J by 5 bases, with 14 bases between the two germline ends. The germline CDR1 and CDR2 sequences are SGHNT and YYREEE (reference sequence). This chain's CDR3 is CASSLASGQGYGYTF. As DNA, the CDR3 is TGTGCCAGCAGCTTGGCTTCGGGACAAGGATATGGCTACACCTTC.

This clone was found once. V usage is TRBV28 and J usage is TRBJ1-5, with D unresolved. The CDR3 spans 12 residues. Germline V gene sequence: CDR1 MDHEN, CDR2 SYDVKM. Trimming left V 6 bases short and J 7 bases short, with 10 bases between. For the CDR3, the DNA is TGTGCCAGCAGCGCTTTAAACCAGCCCCAGCATTTT. Translating it yields CASSALNQPQHF.